Shown below are 27 T cell receptor beta chains from a single sample sequenced in a study of blood T cell repertoires in COVID-19. Libraries were prepared by immunoSEQ multiplex PCR; TCRdb keeps only in-frame clonotypes and omits some of them. The sample yields 200,000 to 250,000 clones, about 84% seen once. The sample consisted of peripheral blood. The receptors originated from a human donor in a cohort sampled during active COVID-19.

The chain joins TRBV6-5 to TRBJ2-2; 8 bases are a match to TRBD1. The CDR3 is 15 residues long. The germline V gene has CDR1 MNHEY and CDR2 SVGAGI. J was trimmed by 8 bases and V by 4 bases; bases with no gene match: 9. The CDR3 DNA reads as TGTGCCAGCAGTTCTCGGACAGGGTCGGCGGGGGAGCTGTTTTTT. This encodes CASSSRTGSAGELFF.

The table lists this clone with a few counts. This chain uses TRBV4-1 with TRBJ2-7; tentative D call: TRBD1 (5 bases). This CDR3 region has 14 residues. Germline assignment: CDR1 MGHRA and CDR2 YSYEKL. With 1 base removed from V and 5 bases from J, the gap between germline ends came to 12 bases. CDR3 sequence: CASSQVREGDEQYF. Written as DNA, the CDR3 is TGCGCCAGCAGCCAAGTCAGGGAAGGGGACGAGCAGTACTTC.

This chain joins TRBV2 and TRBJ2-1, with 12 bases identical to TRBD2. Trimming took 2 bases from V and 15 from J; bases not matched to a gene: 5. The germline V gene encodes CDR1 SNHLY and CDR2 FYNNEI. This CDR3 comprises 13 residues. CDR3 sequence reads: CASSERLAGGWFF. CDR3 bases: TGTGCCAGCAGTGAACGGCTAGCGGGAGGGTGGTTCTTC.

This clone was counted once. The V call is TRBV19, the J call TRBJ1-2; D uncertain. V was pared by 8 bases and J by 2 bases, with 9 bases between. CDR1 and CDR2 (germline): LNHDA, SQIVND (reference sequence). The CDR3 totals 12 residues. This CDR3 is CASGGFNYGYTF. The CDR3 nucleotides read TGTGCCAGTGGAGGATTCAACTATGGCTACACCTTC.

The chain carries TRBV6-2 or TRBV6-3 and TRBJ2-2; TRBD2 agrees at 9 bases. The CDR3 loop spans 15 amino acids. Germline trimming cut 5 bases from V and 2 bases from J; bases unmatched to any gene: 3. Germline loops: CDR1 MNHEY, CDR2 SVGEGT. CDR3: CASSRLAVNTGELFF. CDR3 nucleotides: TGTGCCAGCAGTCGACTAGCGGTTAACACCGGGGAGCTGTTTTTT.

The V and J genes are TRBV18 and TRBJ2-5, with 7 bases identical to TRBD2. CDR3 length: 17 amino acids. The germline CDR1 and CDR2 sequences are KGHSH and LQKENI. V was clipped by 2 bases and J by 1 base; unmatched bases: 10. The CDR3 sequence: CASSPGAASGAQETQYF. CDR3 in DNA: TGTGCCAGCTCACCAGGAGCGGCTAGCGGCGCCCAAGAGACCCAGTACTTC.

The chain has TRBV7-9 and TRBJ1-4; D call uncertain. In germline, CDR1 is SEHNR, CDR2 FQNEAQ (reference sequence). The CDR3 covers 13 residues. V lost 7 bases to trimming and J lost 3 bases, with 9 bases between them. CDR3 nucleotides: TGTGCCAGCAATTTGGACTCTAATGAAAAACTGTTTTTT. Translated: CASNLDSNEKLFF.

The chain combines TRBV5-6 with TRBJ1-5; 11 bases agree with TRBD1. Germline V CDR1 and CDR2: SGHDT, YYEEEE. V shed 4 bases, J shed 6 bases, and the junction held 6 bases outside the gene matches. This CDR3 has 15 amino acids. The CDR3 is CASSPDRGLSQPQHF. CDR3 coding DNA: TGTGCCAGCAGCCCGGACAGGGGGCTATCTCAGCCCCAGCATTTT.

This clone showed up just once. V and J are TRBV3-1 (or the pseudogene TRBV3-2) and TRBJ2-7; 12 nucleotides match TRBD2. Germline V gene sequence: CDR1 LGHDT, CDR2 YNNKEL (reference sequence). The CDR3 runs to 16 residues. With 1 base clipped from V and 7 bases from J, the junction kept 8 bases outside the gene matches. CDR3 DNA sequence: TGTGCCAGCAGCCAAGCGACTAGCGGGAGTCCGGAAGAGCAGTACTTC. Amino acid sequence: CASSQATSGSPEEQYF.

The chain employs TRBV27 and TRBJ2-4; 7 bases line up with TRBD2. This CDR3 has 12 residues. V lost 7 bases, J lost 9 bases, and 6 bases stayed unmatched. Germline CDR1 is MNHEY and CDR2 is SMNVEV (reference sequence). This chain's CDR3 is CASKTGGGIQYF. The CDR3 DNA sequence: TGTGCCAGCAAGACGGGAGGTGGCATTCAGTACTTC.

The rearrangement joins TRBV19 to TRBJ2-3; TRBD1 is a possible D gene (5 bases). This CDR3 region has 11 residues. Trimming left V 4 bases short and J 6 bases short, with 5 bases between. Looked up from germline, CDR1 is LNHDA and CDR2 is SQIVND (reference sequence). CDR3 sequence reads: CASSTGDTQYF. For the CDR3, the DNA is TGTGCCAGTAGTACAGGGGATACGCAGTATTTT.

The J gene is TRBJ2-5, the V gene TRBV5-1; 8 bases are a match to TRBD1. The CDR3 length is 15 residues. CDR1 SGHRS and CDR2 YFSETQ come from the germline V gene. The junction had 7 bases not matched to a gene; V was cut back by 2 bases and J by 4 bases. The CDR3 DNA follows: TGCGCCAGCAGCTTCGACAGGGGCGGACTAGAGACCCAGTACTTC. As protein: CASSFDRGGLETQYF.

The chain couples TRBV12-5 to TRBJ1-2; maybe TRBD1 (5 bases). The length of the CDR3 is 16 residues. V lost 6 bases, J lost 4 bases, and 21 bases lay in between. Per germline, CDR1 LGHNT and CDR2 FRNRAP. The DNA of the CDR3 is TGTGCTAGTGGCCCTGGGGCCGGGAGATATTTCTATGGCTACACCTTC. Amino acid sequence: CASGPGAGRYFYGYTF.

The chain links TRBV5-1 to TRBJ2-3; 7 nucleotides match TRBD2. The CDR3 has 16 residues. Per germline, CDR1 SGHRS and CDR2 YFSETQ. V lost 4 bases and J lost 4; bases outside the gene matches: 12. The CDR3 sequence is CASSQSRGGGADTQYF. The CDR3 DNA reads TGCGCCAGCAGCCAGTCCCGGGGTGGGGGGGCAGATACGCAGTATTTT.

The V gene is TRBV6-1, the J gene TRBJ2-3; 9 nucleotides line up with TRBD2. Germline V lookup: CDR1 MNHNS, CDR2 SASEGT. The CDR3 spans 14 residues. The J segment lost 5 bases and the V segment lost 3 bases, leaving 3 bases of the junction unmatched. As DNA, the CDR3 is TGTGCCAGCAGTGAGCGGGGGGGCCTAGATACGCAGTATTTT. Translation gives CASSERGGLDTQYF.

This sequence joins TRBV19 and TRBJ1-1, with D possibly TRBD1 on 5 matching bases. Germline assignment: CDR1 LNHDA and CDR2 SQIVND (reference sequence). The CDR3 extends over 13 amino acids. Trimming cost V 9 bases and J 4 bases, with 15 bases left between them. CDR3 coding DNA: TGTGCCAGCAACGGGGGACTTCTCACTGAAGCTTTCTTT. Its translation: CASNGGLLTEAFF.

The chain combines TRBV6-5 with TRBJ1-2, with 9 bases aligning to TRBD1. Germline CDR1 reads MNHEY; CDR2 reads SVGAGI. Trimming at V came to 5 bases and at J to 7 bases, leaving 5 bases not matched to a gene. The CDR3 length is 13 residues. The chain's CDR3 is CASSKGQGLGYTF. Written as DNA, the CDR3 is TGTGCCAGCAGTAAGGGACAGGGCCTTGGCTACACCTTC.

This rearrangement joins TRBV5-5 to TRBJ2-2; 13 positions agree with TRBD2. CDR1 and CDR2 (germline): SGHKS, YYEKEE (reference sequence). The CDR3 runs to 17 residues. Trimming cost V 3 bases and J 7 bases; bases outside gene matches: 9. CDR3 bases: TGTGCCAGCAGCTACGGACTAGCGGGAGCCACGGGCGGGGAGCTGTTTTTT. This codes for CASSYGLAGATGGELFF. Supplemented by reference TRBV5-5 and TRBJ2-2, the full variable domain reads DAGVTQSPTHLIKTRGQQVTLRCSPISGHKSVSWYQQVLGQGPQFIFQYYEKEERGRGNFPDRFSARQFPNYSSELNVNALLLGDSALYLCASSYGLAGATGGELFFGEGSRLTVL.

The chain links TRBV2 to TRBJ2-5, with 9 nucleotides matching TRBD2. The length of the CDR3 is 15 residues. V was clipped by 6 bases and J by 2 bases; unmatched bases: 7. The V gene's germline CDR1 is SNHLY and CDR2 FYNNEI. DNA for the CDR3: TGTGCCAGCAGACAGACTAGCGGACTACAAGAGACCCAGTACTTC. Its protein product is CASRQTSGLQETQYF.

The V call is TRBV9, the J call TRBJ2-3; 8 bases are shared with TRBD1. J gave up 4 bases and V 4 bases, and 11 bases lay outside the gene matches. The CDR3 runs to 16 residues. Germline lookup yields CDR1 SGDLS and CDR2 YYNGEE. As DNA, the CDR3 is TGTGCCAGCAGCCCGCGACCCACAGGGGGGTCAGATACGCAGTATTTT. It is translated as CASSPRPTGGSDTQYF.

V is TRBV19 and J is TRBJ2-5; a weak D match, TRBD1 (5 bases). Germline-derived CDR1 and CDR2 are LNHDA and SQIVND (reference sequence). The CDR3 consists of 13 residues. V lost 5 bases and J lost 3, with 10 bases in between. CDR3 amino acids: CASSEIREETQYF. CDR3 DNA: TGTGCCAGTAGTGAAATCAGGGAAGAGACCCAGTACTTC.

The chain has TRBV11-2 and TRBJ2-7; TRBD2 agrees at 8 bases. Germline trimming cut 5 bases from V and 2 bases from J; bases unmatched to any gene: 5. Germline V CDR1 and CDR2: SGHAT, FQNNGV. CDR3 size: 14 residues. CDR3 nucleotide sequence: TGTGCCAGCAGCCGCCGGGGGGGGACCTACGAGCAGTACTTC. This gives the protein CASSRRGGTYEQYF.

This clone was recorded only once. The V gene is TRBV4-1, the J gene TRBJ2-7, with 14 bases matching TRBD2. V shed 4 bases, J shed 6 bases, and the junction held 5 bases outside the gene matches. CDR3 length: 15 amino acids. Germline V gene lookup returns CDR1 MGHRA and CDR2 YSYEKL. CDR3 region: CASSLGTSGRGEQYF. The CDR3 bases are TGCGCCAGCAGCCTTGGGACTAGCGGGAGAGGCGAGCAGTACTTC.

This chain links TRBV6-5 with TRBJ2-7, with D perhaps matching TRBD1 (6 bases). CDR1 is MNHEY and CDR2 is SVGAGI in the germline V gene. Trimming took 5 bases from V and 7 from J, leaving 18 bases between them. The CDR3 runs to 14 residues. CDR3 region: CASSPVFRGGEQYF. The CDR3 bases are TGTGCCAGCAGTCCGGTTTTCAGGGGTGGGGAGCAGTACTTC.

Only a few counts were recorded for this clone. The V gene is TRBV6-5, the J gene TRBJ1-1, with D unclear. V dropped 10 bases and J dropped 1 base, with 10 bases sitting between them. The germline V gene has CDR1 MNHEY and CDR2 SVGAGI. CDR3 length: 12 residues. CDR3 coding DNA: TGTGCCACCCTTCGGGGGAACACTGAAGCTTTCTTT. As protein: CATLRGNTEAFF.

The chain links TRBV29-1 to TRBJ1-5, with a tentative D call TRBD1 (5 bases). The V and J ends lost 2 bases and 5 bases respectively, with 7 bases between them. This CDR3 is 12 amino acids long. Germline assignment: CDR1 SQVTM and CDR2 ANQGSEA. The CDR3: CSVEWGDQPQHF. As DNA, the CDR3 is TGCAGCGTTGAATGGGGGGATCAGCCCCAGCATTTT.

This clone was observed at least ten times. The chain is built from TRBV6-5 and TRBJ1-6, with TRBD1 matching over 9 bases. The CDR3 sequence is 14 residues long. CDR1 and CDR2 (germline): MNHEY, SVGAGI. After removal of 6 bases from V and 8 bases from J, the junction contained 5 bases not matched to a gene. The chain's CDR3 is CASRGQGLDSPLHF. The CDR3 DNA reads TGTGCCAGCAGAGGACAGGGGTTAGATTCACCCCTCCACTTT.